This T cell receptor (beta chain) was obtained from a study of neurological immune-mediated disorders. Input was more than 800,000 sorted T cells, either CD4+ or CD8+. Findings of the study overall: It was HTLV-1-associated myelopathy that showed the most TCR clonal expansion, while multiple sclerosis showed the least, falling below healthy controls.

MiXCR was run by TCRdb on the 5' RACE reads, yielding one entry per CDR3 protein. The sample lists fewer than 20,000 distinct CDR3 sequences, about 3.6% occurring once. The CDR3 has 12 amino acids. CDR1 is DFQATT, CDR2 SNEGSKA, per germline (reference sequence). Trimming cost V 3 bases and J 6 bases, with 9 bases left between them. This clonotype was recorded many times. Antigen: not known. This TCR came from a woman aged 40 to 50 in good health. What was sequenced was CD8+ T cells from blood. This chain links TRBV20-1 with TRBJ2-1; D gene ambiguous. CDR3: CSARTDLNEQFF. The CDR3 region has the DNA TGCAGTGCTAGGACGGATCTCAATGAGCAGTTCTTC.